This T cell receptor (beta chain) was profiled in a study of identical twins (dated by TCRdb to the mid-2010s). About the study as a whole: To test whether fetal clonotypes persist, this study deep-sequenced TCR alpha and beta repertoires from monozygotic twins, from unrelated adults of various ages, and from cord blood. Replicate twin experiments were performed at different times using different library preparation protocols to rule out contamination.

For CDR1 and CDR2, the germline V gene (reference sequence) lists LGHDT and YNNKEL. V and J are trimmed by 6 bases and 0 bases, and the gene matches miss 6 bases of the junction. The CDR3 spans 15 residues, from the cysteine through the phenylalanine. The DNA shown is the 45-base CDR3, in frame from base 1. There are many counts of this clonotype. What antigen it recognizes has not been identified. Per-nucleotide qualities are absent, and no much larger clonotype sits a single base away. Only healthy Caucasian donors were included. The twin cohort comprised three pairs of female monozygotic twins, all aged roughly 18 to 30 years. Positive isolation kits from Invitrogen were used to isolate CD4+ and CD8+ T cell populations. Receptors were amplified or captured by 5' RACE. The instrument was an Illumina HiSeq 2000. Template switching introduced a universal primer binding site; the final cDNA contained a unique molecular identifier, enabling accurate counting of TCR cDNA molecules. Specific primers in the conserved constant-segment region were used to synthesize first-strand cDNA for TCR alpha and beta chains. To control for contamination, every cDNA library carried two barcodes: a SMART-Mk sample barcode plus Illumina barcodes. Two successive PCR steps introduced TruSeq adapter sequences along with Illumina sample barcodes. TCR alpha and beta cDNA libraries were sequenced on the Illumina HiSeq platform with custom primers. The study's processing was this. MiGEC was used to process raw reads and extract unique molecular identifiers, and MiXCR was used to find CDR3 positions. Recombination models were inferred per individual with the repgenHMM and IGoR tools using an EM algorithm. The tcR package in R was used for shared clonotype analysis, with sharing normalized by the product of cloneset sizes. To study raw recombination free of thymic and clonal selection effects, out-of-frame nonproductive sequences were analyzed. TCRdb applied fastp at Q25 and MiXCR to the public reads, then kept only in-frame beta chains. Each record represents a unique CDR3 protein, reported with the most common genes and DNA among its rows. The V and J calls come from TCRdb's annotation, not from the publication. This sample has roughly 200,000 distinct CDR3 sequences in its table, and 15% to 20% of those were observed once. The ten largest clones add up to 35% to 45% of the sample.

The investigation overall reported the following: Conclusions relied on cross-sectional statistical analysis, since the same donors could not be followed over many years. Excess twin sharing in beta out-of-frame sequences was weaker because fewer shared sequences lowered the signal-to-noise ratio. In monozygotic twins, out-of-frame TCR alpha sharing was systematically underestimated by recombination models, although the models agreed with sharing between unrelated individuals. Invariant T cells such as MAIT and iNKT could partly confound zero-insertion analyses, though diverse VJ usage argued against this for most clonotypes. Compared with coincidental sharing between unrelated individuals, out-of-frame TCR alpha sequences shared between twins showed an excess of sequences with low generation probability. Abundant cord blood beta clonotypes carried fewer insertions; young adult naive repertoires showed a weaker similar trend, while memory repertoires showed none.

These data also formed part of another study, on T cells expressing NK-cell markers. As noted in the second study: TCR beta-chain repertoires were profiled in sorted CD3+CD56+NKG2C+, CD3+CD56+NKG2C- and CD3+CD56-NKG2C+ T-cell subsets from roughly eight donors. Seven of the eight sequenced donors were HCMV-seropositive and one was HCMV-seronegative. In several experiments an anti-gammadeltaTCR antibody was added to restrict sorting to alphabetaTCR-expressing T cells. In roughly six donors, the dominant CD3+CD56+NKG2C+ clonotypes ranked among the top 10 CD8+ clonotypes, making up about 1.0-8% of CD8+ T cells. Those dominant clonotypes were again the most abundant among CD3+CD56-NKG2C+ cells in a few donors, at about 28.3-60.1%. It remained unclear whether the expanded NKG2C-expressing T cell clones were specific for HCMV antigens. All eight donors whose samples were sequenced were randomly selected healthy volunteers, three of them men and five women. To determine HCMV serostatus, a commercial ELISA kit was used to detect HCMV-specific IgG in serum. MIGEC was used to demultiplex reads and group the reads by UMI, and MiTCR was used to assemble and quantify clonotypes. To remove erroneous sequences, TCR cDNA sequences were retained only when supported by two or more reads. The tcR package was used for downstream repertoire analysis, and clonotypes were matched between fractions using CDR3 nucleotide sequence together with V segment. VDJmatch was used to annotate antigen specificity against VDJdb, with one amino acid substitution allowed in CDR3.

This clonotype was sampled from a woman aged 18-29 years in good health. Sample: CD8+ T cells sorted from blood. The chain employs TRBV3-1 and TRBJ2-5, with TRBD1 matching 8 junction bases. The sequence in DNA is TGTGCCAGCAGACATCAGGGGGCGCACCAAGAGACCCAGTACTTC. It translates to CASRHQGAHQETQYF.